This T cell receptor (beta chain) emerged from a study of blood T cell repertoires in COVID-19. The wider study: Both acute and convalescent COVID-19 samples were obtained from the United States, Italy and Spain.

V shed 6 bases, J shed 7 bases, and the junction held 11 bases outside the gene matches. The CDR3 is 15 residues long. Per the germline V gene, CDR1 is SNHLY and CDR2 is FYNNEI. Some clones are missing from TCRdb's copy, which holds only in-frame ones; the method was immunoSEQ multiplex PCR. The table shows 180,000 or so clones, with about 86% occurring only once. The clonotype comes from a woman aged 45-59 years in a cohort exposed to, infected with or recovered from COVID-19 (not recorded which). Sequencing was performed on PBMCs or T cells enriched from blood (not recorded which). The genes are TRBV2 and TRBJ2-1; 8 bases align to TRBD2. CDR3 region: CASREREMGKNEQFF. In nucleotides, the CDR3 is TGTGCCAGCAGAGAGCGGGAGATGGGGAAGAATGAGCAGTTCTTC.